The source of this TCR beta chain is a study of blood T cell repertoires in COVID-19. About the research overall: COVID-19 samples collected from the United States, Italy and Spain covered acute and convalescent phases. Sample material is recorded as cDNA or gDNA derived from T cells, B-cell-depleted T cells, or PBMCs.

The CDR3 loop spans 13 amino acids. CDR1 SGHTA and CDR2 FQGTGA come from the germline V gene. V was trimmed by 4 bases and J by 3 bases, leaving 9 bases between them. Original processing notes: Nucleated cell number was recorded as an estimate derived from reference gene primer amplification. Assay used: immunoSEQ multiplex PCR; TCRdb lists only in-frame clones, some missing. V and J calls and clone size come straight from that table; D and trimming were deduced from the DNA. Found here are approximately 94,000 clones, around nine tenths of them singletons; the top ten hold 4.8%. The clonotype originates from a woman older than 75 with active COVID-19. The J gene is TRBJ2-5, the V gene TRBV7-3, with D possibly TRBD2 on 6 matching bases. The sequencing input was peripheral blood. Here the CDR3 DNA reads TGTGCCAGCAGCTCCTTAGCGGAAGAGACCCAGTACTTC. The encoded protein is CASSSLAEETQYF.